This T cell receptor beta chain was captured by sequencing in a study of CD8+ T cells in alopecia areata. General study findings and limits: With patients, TCR sharing proved less clear than in mice, a difference possibly related to HLA. Normal scalp showed lower clonality than lesional scalp, especially alopecia totalis/universalis.

Extracted from the samples, RNA was reverse transcribed into cDNA to serve as the sequencing template. Libraries were prepared by immunoSEQ multiplex PCR; TCRdb keeps only in-frame clonotypes and omits some of them. The sample consists of 210,000 or so clones, around 66% of them appearing once. A note on this clone: As yet, its antigen is unknown.

Germline-derived CDR1 and CDR2 are MNHNS and SASEGT. V trimming: 6 bases; J trimming: 9 bases; junction bases outside the gene matches: 9. The CDR3 has 15 amino acids. Treatment defined: oral pan-JAK inhibitor, 5-10 mg twice daily. PBMCs, the starting material, were the source of sorted CD4+ and CD8+ T cells. This chain links TRBV6-1 with TRBJ1-6; 9 nucleotides agree with TRBD1. The TCR was taken from a human donor with alopecia areata. The starting material was CD4+ T cells sorted from blood, obtained at roughly week 45, from a patient treated with tofacitinib. The CDR3 nucleotides read TGTGCCAGCAGGGAACAGGGGGCATCTAGTTCACCCCTCCACTTT. This codes for CASREQGASSSPLHF.